The rows below give T cell receptor beta chains drawn from one sample of a study of cytomegalovirus exposure and HLA in healthy donors. Clones were sequenced by immunoSEQ multiplex PCR, and TCRdb holds only the in-frame ones, with some missing. This table holds tens of thousands of clones. The sequenced sample was PBMCs. These receptor sequences come from a female donor in good health and CMV-seropositive. The CDR3 runs from the conserved cysteine through the conserved F or W. A D gene is named only where the DNA matches it firmly.

CDR3 | DNA | V | D | J
CASSALGLRFNEQFF | TGCGCCAGCAGCGCGCTCGGACTACGGTTTAATGAGCAGTTCTTC | TRBV4-1 | - | TRBJ2-1
CASSLSGTSYEQYF | TGCGCCAGCAGCTTGAGCGGGACCTCCTACGAGCAGTACTTC | TRBV5-1 | TRBD2 | TRBJ2-7
CSVAPFGTSGRGKDKQYF | TGCAGCGTTGCACCCTTTGGGACTAGCGGGAGAGGCAAAGATAAGCAGTATTTT | TRBV29-1 | TRBD2 | TRBJ2-3
CASSLDRPGSGELFF | TGCGCCAGCAGCTTAGACAGGCCCGGCTCCGGGGAGCTGTTTTTT | TRBV5-1 | - | TRBJ2-2
CASSLGGLAVYNEQFF | TGTGCCAGCAGCTTGGGAGGACTAGCGGTTTACAATGAGCAGTTCTTC | TRBV5-6 | TRBD2 | TRBJ2-1
CASSPSSRKGDQYF | TGTGCCAGCAGCCCATCGTCGAGAAAGGGGGATCAGTACTTC | TRBV28 | - | TRBJ2-7
CASSADRGRNYNEQFF | TGTGCCAGCTCAGCGGACAGGGGGCGAAACTACAATGAGCAGTTCTTC | TRBV18 | TRBD1 | TRBJ2-1
CASSDEASGIDNEQFF | TGTGCCAGCAGTGACGAGGCTAGCGGGATAGACAATGAGCAGTTCTTC | TRBV6-4 | TRBD2 | TRBJ2-1
CASRWTSGQGDNEQFF | TGTGCCAGCCGCTGGACTAGCGGGCAGGGGGACAATGAGCAGTTCTTC | TRBV6-6 | TRBD2 | TRBJ2-1
CASAFLPGQGYEQYF | TGTGCCAGCGCCTTTCTCCCAGGACAGGGCTACGAGCAGTACTTC | TRBV27 | TRBD1 | TRBJ2-7
CASSYSDLSSYEQYF | TGTGCCAGCAGTTACTCCGACTTGAGCTCCTACGAGCAGTACTTC | TRBV6-5 | - | TRBJ2-7
CASSQPGLADSSYEQYF | TGTGCCAGCTCCCAACCAGGGCTAGCGGACAGCTCCTACGAGCAGTACTTC | TRBV18 | - | TRBJ2-7
CASSYRLATYNEQFF | TGTGCCAGCAGTTACAGGCTAGCTACTTACAATGAGCAGTTCTTC | TRBV6-5 | - | TRBJ2-1
CASQLAGGGDTQYF | TGTGCCAGTCAGTTAGCGGGAGGGGGAGATACGCAGTATTTT | TRBV25-1 | TRBD2 | TRBJ2-3
CASSLYNGYNQPQHF | TGTGCCAGCAGCTTATACAACGGGTACAATCAGCCCCAGCATTTT | TRBV7-9 | - | TRBJ1-5
CASSAKGAGEKLFF | TGTGCCAGCAGTGCCAAGGGGGCTGGCGAAAAACTGTTTTTT | TRBV25-1 | TRBD1 | TRBJ1-4